The sample holds a few counts of the clone carrying this T cell receptor beta chain. No antigen is known for it. Germline and junction disagree at one end, which may indicate a read error. This sample stems from a study of T cells in localized non-small cell lung cancer. Generated by immunoSEQ multiplex PCR, the TCRdb table keeps only in-frame clones and is missing some. The sample records about 15,000 clones, more than 80% being singletons. Germline V gene data show CDR1 as SGHRS and CDR2 as YFSETQ. The CDR3 has 18 amino acids. The study's findings and limits: Out of the top 100 tumor clones, a median about 58 were seen in adjacent lung. Because only a single region of the tumor was sequenced, heterogeneity remains possible. Uninvolved adjacent lung had the highest recorded T cell clonality, with tumor below it. Longer survival (overall) was linked to higher T cell density in blood.

The genes are TRBV5-1 and TRBJ1-3; 7 bases are shared with TRBD1. The sequenced sample was peripheral blood, obtained before any cancer treatment. The origin of this receptor is a female donor at least 60 years old with stage I squamous cell lung carcinoma. As DNA, the CDR3 is TGCGCCGGCAGGGAATCACCCGAGATCAGGGGGAAAGGAAACACCATATATTTT. Its protein is CAGRESPEIRGKGNTIYF.